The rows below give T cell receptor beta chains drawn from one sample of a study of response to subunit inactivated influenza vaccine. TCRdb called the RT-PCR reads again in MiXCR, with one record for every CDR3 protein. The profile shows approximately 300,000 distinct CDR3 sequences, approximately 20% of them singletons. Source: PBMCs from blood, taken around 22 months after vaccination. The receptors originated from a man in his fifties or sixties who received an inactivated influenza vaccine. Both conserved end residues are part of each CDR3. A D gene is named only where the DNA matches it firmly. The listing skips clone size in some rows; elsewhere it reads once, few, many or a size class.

cdr3_aa: CASSPPTHRLGTGELFF
cdr3_nt: TGTGCCAGCTCACCACCCACACACAGGCTGGGGACCGGGGAGCTGTTTTTT
j_call: TRBJ2-2
v_call: TRBV18
clone_size: few
d_call: .

cdr3_aa: CSASTPGTGELFF
cdr3_nt: TGCAGTGCTAGTACCCCCGGCACCGGGGAGCTGTTTTTT
j_call: TRBJ2-2
v_call: TRBV20-1
clone_size: few
d_call: .

cdr3_aa: CSVRDRGRGEKLFF
cdr3_nt: TGCAGCGTCCGGGACAGGGGTCGAGGTGAAAAACTGTTTTTT
j_call: TRBJ1-4
v_call: TRBV29-1
clone_size: few
d_call: TRBD1

cdr3_aa: CASSKPGQGNNEQFF
cdr3_nt: TGTGCCAGCAGTAAACCGGGACAGGGGAACAATGAGCAGTTCTTC
j_call: TRBJ2-1
v_call: TRBV6-1
clone_size: .
d_call: TRBD1

cdr3_aa: CASRLGGATNEKLFF
cdr3_nt: TGTGCCAGCAGGTTGGGGGGCGCAACTAATGAAAAACTGTTTTTT
j_call: TRBJ1-4
v_call: TRBV12-3/TRBV12-4
clone_size: .
d_call: .

cdr3_aa: CSVASGSYNEQFF
cdr3_nt: TGCAGCGTTGCCAGCGGGTCCTACAATGAGCAGTTCTTC
j_call: TRBJ2-1
v_call: TRBV29-1
clone_size: many
d_call: .

cdr3_aa: CASSQLDRKGLDEQFF
cdr3_nt: TGCGCCAGCAGCCAACTAGACAGGAAGGGGCTTGATGAGCAGTTCTTC
j_call: TRBJ2-1
v_call: TRBV4-1
clone_size: .
d_call: .

cdr3_aa: CSVPGQGALNTEAFF
cdr3_nt: TGCAGCGTACCGGGACAGGGGGCCCTGAACACTGAAGCTTTCTTT
j_call: TRBJ1-1
v_call: TRBV29-1
clone_size: .
d_call: TRBD1

cdr3_aa: CASSQDRTAEAFF
cdr3_nt: TGTGCCAGCAGCCAAGATAGGACAGCTGAAGCTTTCTTT
j_call: TRBJ1-1
v_call: TRBV3-1
clone_size: many
d_call: .

cdr3_aa: CASSLLLGLNSPLHF
cdr3_nt: TGTGCCAGCAGTCTCCTATTAGGGTTGAATTCACCCCTCCACTTT
j_call: TRBJ1-6
v_call: TRBV28
clone_size: .
d_call: .

cdr3_aa: CASSLDWSGTGEAFF
cdr3_nt: TGTGCCAGCAGCTTAGATTGGTCTGGGACAGGTGAAGCTTTCTTT
j_call: TRBJ1-1
v_call: TRBV11-2
clone_size: .
d_call: TRBD1

cdr3_aa: CASSWIGGQQETQYF
cdr3_nt: TGCGCCAGCAGCTGGATAGGGGGCCAACAAGAGACCCAGTACTTC
j_call: TRBJ2-5
v_call: TRBV5-1
clone_size: .
d_call: TRBD1

cdr3_aa: CATSRGKNTIYF
cdr3_nt: TGTGCCACCAGCAGAGGAAAGAACACCATATATTTT
j_call: TRBJ1-3
v_call: TRBV15
clone_size: .
d_call: .

cdr3_aa: CASSMGDPYNEQFF
cdr3_nt: TGTGCCAGTAGTATGGGAGACCCTTACAATGAGCAGTTCTTC
j_call: TRBJ2-1
v_call: TRBV19
clone_size: .
d_call: .

cdr3_aa: CASSVYSSNQPQHF
cdr3_nt: TGTGCCAGCAGTGTTTACAGCAGCAATCAGCCCCAGCATTTT
j_call: TRBJ1-5
v_call: TRBV6-2/TRBV6-3
clone_size: .
d_call: .

cdr3_aa: CSARTGTVQMNTEAFF
cdr3_nt: TGCAGTGCTAGGACCGGGACAGTCCAAATGAACACTGAAGCTTTCTTT
j_call: TRBJ1-1
v_call: TRBV20-1
clone_size: few
d_call: TRBD1

cdr3_aa: CASRLGATNEKLFF
cdr3_nt: TGTGCCAGCAGACTGGGAGCAACTAATGAAAAACTGTTTTTT
j_call: TRBJ1-4
v_call: TRBV5-5
clone_size: few
d_call: .

cdr3_aa: CASSLAQGENIQYF
cdr3_nt: TGTGCCAGCAGCTTGGCACAGGGGGAAAACATTCAGTACTTC
j_call: TRBJ2-4
v_call: TRBV7-9
clone_size: .
d_call: TRBD1

cdr3_aa: CASSRQGNTEAFF
cdr3_nt: TGTGCCAGCAGCCGACAGGGGAACACTGAAGCTTTCTTT
j_call: TRBJ1-1
v_call: TRBV7-9
clone_size: many
d_call: TRBD1

cdr3_aa: CASSYAAGNQPQHF
cdr3_nt: TGTGCCAGCAGTTACGCCGCGGGCAATCAGCCCCAGCATTTT
j_call: TRBJ1-5
v_call: TRBV6-5
clone_size: many
d_call: .

cdr3_aa: CSAIQGARVYNEQFF
cdr3_nt: TGCAGTGCAATACAGGGGGCGCGGGTCTACAATGAGCAGTTCTTC
j_call: TRBJ2-1
v_call: TRBV20-1
clone_size: few
d_call: TRBD1

cdr3_aa: CASSQRGVSIGELFF
cdr3_nt: TGTGCCAGCAGCCAAAGAGGGGTTAGCATCGGGGAGCTGTTTTTT
j_call: TRBJ2-2
v_call: TRBV14
clone_size: .
d_call: .

cdr3_aa: CASSSPPGGETQYF
cdr3_nt: TGTGCCAGCAGCTCTCCTCCGGGGGGGGAGACCCAGTACTTC
j_call: TRBJ2-5
v_call: TRBV7-2
clone_size: .
d_call: TRBD2

cdr3_aa: CASSFQGADPYEQYF
cdr3_nt: TGTGCCAGCAGCTTTCAGGGGGCCGATCCCTACGAGCAGTACTTC
j_call: TRBJ2-7
v_call: TRBV5-4
clone_size: .
d_call: TRBD1

cdr3_aa: CASNPGGGSPYEQYF
cdr3_nt: TGTGCCAGCAACCCAGGGGGTGGCAGCCCCTACGAGCAGTACTTC
j_call: TRBJ2-7
v_call: TRBV28
clone_size: few
d_call: TRBD1

cdr3_aa: CSAITGVNSPFHF
cdr3_nt: TGCAGTGCTATAACAGGGGTGAATTCACCCTTCCACTTT
j_call: TRBJ1-6
v_call: TRBV20-1
clone_size: .
d_call: TRBD1

cdr3_aa: CSAPRIRSDTEAFF
cdr3_nt: TGCAGTGCCCCCCGGATCCGGTCGGACACTGAAGCTTTCTTT
j_call: TRBJ1-1
v_call: TRBV20-1
clone_size: many
d_call: .

cdr3_aa: CASSPGRGNSYNEQFF
cdr3_nt: TGTGCCAGCAGCCCCGGTCGCGGCAATTCGTACAATGAGCAGTTCTTC
j_call: TRBJ2-1
v_call: TRBV6-2/TRBV6-3
clone_size: few
d_call: .

cdr3_aa: CASSQWGNEKLFF
cdr3_nt: TGTGCCAGCAGCCAATGGGGGAATGAAAAACTGTTTTTT
j_call: TRBJ1-4
v_call: TRBV3-1
clone_size: many
d_call: .

cdr3_aa: CASTPVWYYGYTF
cdr3_nt: TGTGCCAGCACTCCAGTGTGGTACTATGGCTACACCTTC
j_call: TRBJ1-2
v_call: TRBV6-1
clone_size: .
d_call: .

cdr3_aa: CASSLGGAETQYF
cdr3_nt: TGTGCCAGCAGTTTAGGGGGAGCGGAGACCCAGTACTTC
j_call: TRBJ2-5
v_call: TRBV28
clone_size: .
d_call: .

cdr3_aa: CSARVGHEQYF
cdr3_nt: TGCAGTGCTAGAGTAGGACACGAGCAGTACTTC
j_call: TRBJ2-7
v_call: TRBV20-1
clone_size: .
d_call: .

cdr3_aa: CASSGGTNTGELSF
cdr3_nt: TGTGCCAGCAGCGGGGGGACGAACACCGGGGAGCTGTCTTTT
j_call: TRBJ2-2
v_call: TRBV9
clone_size: .
d_call: .

cdr3_aa: CSARPLAGAFSSYNEQFF
cdr3_nt: TGCAGTGCTAGACCCCTAGCGGGGGCCTTTAGCTCCTACAATGAGCAGTTCTTC
j_call: TRBJ2-1
v_call: TRBV20-1
clone_size: .
d_call: TRBD2

cdr3_aa: CSARWQGASGTEAFF
cdr3_nt: TGCAGTGCTAGATGGCAGGGGGCAAGCGGCACTGAAGCTTTCTTT
j_call: TRBJ1-1
v_call: TRBV20-1
clone_size: few
d_call: TRBD1

cdr3_aa: CASRLAGQPQHF
cdr3_nt: TGTGCCAGCAGGTTGGCCGGGCAGCCCCAGCATTTT
j_call: TRBJ1-5
v_call: TRBV12-3/TRBV12-4
clone_size: .
d_call: .

cdr3_aa: CASSYSSNGEKLFF
cdr3_nt: TGTGCCAGCAGTTACTCGAGCAACGGTGAAAAACTGTTTTTT
j_call: TRBJ1-4
v_call: TRBV6-5
clone_size: few
d_call: .

cdr3_aa: CASSSGSSNQPQHF
cdr3_nt: TGTGCCAGCAGTTCAGGGTCCAGCAATCAGCCCCAGCATTTT
j_call: TRBJ1-5
v_call: TRBV28
clone_size: many
d_call: .

cdr3_aa: CASSPRTGANYGYTF
cdr3_nt: TGTGCCAGCAGCCCTAGGACAGGGGCTAACTATGGCTACACCTTC
j_call: TRBJ1-2
v_call: TRBV7-2
clone_size: many
d_call: TRBD1

cdr3_aa: CASSLLSGTGRDEQFF
cdr3_nt: TGTGCCAGCAGCCTACTCAGCGGGACAGGGCGTGATGAGCAGTTCTTC
j_call: TRBJ2-1
v_call: TRBV3-1
clone_size: .
d_call: TRBD1

cdr3_aa: CSASRGLYNEQFF
cdr3_nt: TGCAGTGCTAGTCGGGGACTCTACAATGAGCAGTTCTTC
j_call: TRBJ2-1
v_call: TRBV20-1
clone_size: .
d_call: .